A selection of T cell receptor beta chains follows, all from one sample in a study of T cells in Graves' hyperthyroidism and ophthalmopathy. Using its own MiXCR run on the multiplex PCR reads, TCRdb lists one record per CDR3 protein. Among roughly 290,000 distinct CDR3 sequences listed, around 15% were seen once. Sequenced input: blood. These receptor sequences come from a middle-aged woman with Graves' hyperthyroidism. CDR3s leave out the opening cysteine and the closing phenylalanine or tryptophan.

j_call | v_call | cdr3_aa
TRBJ2-7 | TRBV19 | ATAPSGNSYEQY
TRBJ1-1 | TRBV6-1 | ASSLSTGLSAF
TRBJ1-4 | TRBV2 | ASAGTSNEKLF
TRBJ2-3 | TRBV2 | ASGDRAGTDTQY
TRBJ1-2 | TRBV29-1 | SVEDRVRTEDGYT
TRBJ1-1 | TRBV10-3 | AITSTGGETTEAF
TRBJ2-5 | TRBV7-8 | ASRGEGETQY
TRBJ2-2 | TRBV7-9 | ASTPTRVNTGELF
TRBJ2-7 | TRBV20-1 | SAKTGWSYEQY
TRBJ1-1 | TRBV12-3/TRBV12-4 | ASSNPSGNTEAF
TRBJ1-5 | TRBV20-1 | SARRGAYDQPQH
TRBJ1-2 | TRBV28 | ASSLGGIYGYT
TRBJ2-5 | TRBV5-1 | ASSLSVQRETQY
TRBJ1-2 | TRBV28 | ARSMGTDYGYT
TRBJ2-1 | TRBV2 | ASSGEGASGGYNEQF
TRBJ1-2 | TRBV20-1 | SARGLNGGTGEGGYT
TRBJ2-7 | TRBV5-6 | ASSPAGGLYEQY
TRBJ1-1 | TRBV12-3/TRBV12-4 | ASSTGLRDTEAF
TRBJ1-5 | TRBV7-8 | ASSLFLQPQH
TRBJ1-2 | TRBV12-3/TRBV12-4 | ATKLQVAGYT
TRBJ2-3 | TRBV29-1 | SASQGAQDTQY
TRBJ1-5 | TRBV6-1 | ASSELGNQPQH
TRBJ2-5 | TRBV5-5 | ASSLRTFQETQY
TRBJ1-1 | TRBV7-2 | ASSTWTGVEAF
TRBJ2-5 | TRBV27 | ASSPNGSTAQETQY
TRBJ1-4 | TRBV6-1 | ATYGGTNEKLF
TRBJ2-2 | TRBV4-1 | ASTQSERLNTGELF
TRBJ1-5 | TRBV2 | ASRGQGGNQPQH
TRBJ2-1 | TRBV20-1 | SATSTSGRGNEQF